Presented here are 32 T cell receptor beta chains from one specimen sequenced in a study of blood T cell repertoires in COVID-19. The assay was immunoSEQ multiplex PCR, and TCRdb's table has in-frame clones only and misses some. The sample holds about 380,000 clones; 88% are singletons and the top ten take roughly 1.2%. The sequencing input was PBMCs or T cells enriched from blood (not recorded which). These receptors came from a young woman who had recovered from COVID-19.

The chain uses TRBV18 and TRBJ1-3; D may be TRBD1 (5 bases). With 6 bases removed from V and 0 bases from J, the gap between germline ends came to 15 bases. The germline CDR1 and CDR2 sequences are KGHSH and LQKENI. CDR3 length: 16 residues. The CDR3 DNA sequence: TGTGCCAGCTCGGCCCGGGAGGGGCGCTCTGGAAACACCATATATTTT. It encodes CASSAREGRSGNTIYF. The full variable domain, completed using reference TRBV18 and TRBJ1-3, is NAGVMQNPRHLVRRRGQEARLRCSPMKGHSHVYWYRQLPEEGLKFMVYLQKENIIDESGMPKERFSAEFPKEGPSILRIQQVVRGDSAAYFCASSAREGRSGNTIYFGEGSWLTVV.

The rearrangement links TRBV6-5 to TRBJ2-7; 11 bases are shared with TRBD1. The CDR3 is 14 residues long. Germline lookup yields CDR1 MNHEY and CDR2 SVGAGI. V shed 4 bases and J 5 bases; nucleotides not matched to a gene: 4. DNA for the CDR3: TGTGCCAGCAGTTTTGGACAGGGGGCGAACGAGCAGTACTTC. Translated, it gives CASSFGQGANEQYF.

V gene TRBV29-1 combines with J gene TRBJ1-5; D gene uncertain. The CDR3 contains 14 residues. Germline V gene lookup returns CDR1 SQVTM and CDR2 ANQGSEA. Between the trimmed V and J ends, which lost 4 bases and 1 base, there was a span of 11 bases. For the CDR3, the DNA is TGCAGCGTTGCCATAGCGGGAAGCAATCAGCCCCAGCATTTT. It translates to CSVAIAGSNQPQHF.

The CDR3 here is CACHGQQYEQYF. CDR3 DNA: TGTGCCTGTCATGGACAACAATACGAGCAGTACTTC. The gene calls are TRBV30 and TRBJ2-7; D might be TRBD1 (5 bases). V was pared by 6 bases and J by 4 bases, with 13 bases between. The CDR3 extends over 12 amino acids. Germline V CDR1 and CDR2: GTSNPN, SVGIG (reference sequence). Full variable domain (outside the CDR3, taken from reference TRBV30 and TRBJ2-7): SQTIHQWPATLVQPVGSPLSLECTVEGTSNPNLYWYRQAAGRGLQLLFYSVGIGQISSEVPQNLSASRPQDRQFILSSKKLLLSDSGFYLCACHGQQYEQYFGPGTRLTVT.

This clone was picked up one time. V usage is TRBV5-8 and J usage is TRBJ2-7; D remains ambiguous. The length of the CDR3 is 12 residues. V lost 4 bases, J lost 5 bases, and 10 bases lay in between. The V gene's germline CDR1 is SGHTS and CDR2 YDEGEE. The CDR3 loop reads CASSPPTNEQYF. CDR3 sequence (DNA): TGTGCCAGCAGCCCGCCCACTAACGAGCAGTACTTC. The whole variable domain, filled in from reference TRBV5-8 and TRBJ2-7, reads EAGVTQSPTHLIKTRGQQATLRCSPISGHTSVYWYQQALGLGLQFLLWYDEGEERNRGNFPPRFSGRQFPNYSSELNVNALELEDSALYLCASSPPTNEQYFGPGTRLTVT.

Details on this clone: Other nucleotide sequences in the sample specify the same CDR3. CDR3 amino acids: CASSYQGAYGYTF. The CDR3 DNA is TGTGCCAGCAGTTACCAGGGGGCTTATGGCTACACCTTC. V gene TRBV6-5 combines with J gene TRBJ1-2, with 8 bases that match TRBD1. CDR1 and CDR2 (germline): MNHEY, SVGAGI. Germline trimming cut 2 bases from V and 5 bases from J; bases unmatched to any gene: 1. The CDR3 is 13 residues long.

This chain uses TRBV5-4 with TRBJ2-3; D call uncertain. The CDR3 loop spans 13 amino acids. Germline loops: CDR1 SGHNT, CDR2 YYREEE (reference sequence). V was clipped by 0 bases and J by 2 bases, with 4 bases between them. The CDR3 loop is CASSLGPTDTQYF. In DNA, the CDR3 is TGTGCCAGCAGCTTGGGGCCCACAGATACGCAGTATTTT.

The CDR3 sequence: CSAGRDTGAEQYF. In DNA, the CDR3 is TGCAGCGCTGGAAGGGACACTGGTGCCGAGCAGTACTTC. This chain connects TRBV29-1 to TRBJ2-7; possible D gene TRBD1, 6 bases. The CDR3 runs to 13 residues. The germline CDR1 and CDR2 sequences are SQVTM and ANQGSEA. Trimming cost V 7 bases and J 6 bases, with 19 bases left between them.

The V gene is TRBV5-3, the J gene TRBJ1-2; no reliable D call. TRBV5-3 falls under the ORF class, with uncertain function. The CDR3 extends over 12 amino acids. V was shortened by 0 bases and J by 8 bases, with 8 bases between the two germline ends. CDR3 protein: CARSLVPGGYTF. CDR3 coding DNA: TGTGCCAGAAGCTTGGTCCCGGGGGGCTACACCTTC.

J is TRBJ2-7 and V is TRBV19; 8 bases agree with TRBD1. The CDR3 totals 13 residues. V lost 6 bases, J lost 3 bases, and 4 bases stayed unmatched. Germline CDR1 and CDR2: LNHDA and SQIVND (reference sequence). The DNA for the CDR3 is TGTGCCAGTAGGAGACAGGGGAACTACGAGCAGTACTTC. This gives the protein CASRRQGNYEQYF.

The J gene is TRBJ2-7, the V gene TRBV2; TRBD1 aligns across 9 bases. V was pared by 0 bases and J by 4 bases, with 7 bases of the junction left unmatched. Germline V gives CDR1 SNHLY, CDR2 FYNNEI. This CDR3 is 16 amino acids long. CDR3 residues: CASSEAVQGAGYEQYF. CDR3 in DNA: TGTGCCAGCAGTGAAGCGGTACAGGGGGCCGGGTACGAGCAGTACTTC.

The rearrangement uses TRBV7-2 and TRBJ1-5, with 8 positions matching TRBD1. This CDR3 is 15 amino acids long. V was pared by 1 base and J by 7 bases, with 6 bases of the junction left unmatched. Germline assignment: CDR1 SGHTA and CDR2 FQGNSA. CDR3 in amino acids: CASSLEAGGLQPQHF. The CDR3 DNA is TGTGCCAGCAGCTTAGAGGCAGGGGGCCTGCAGCCCCAGCATTTT.

The chain uses TRBV9 and TRBJ2-2; the D gene is possibly TRBD2 (5 bases). CDR1 is SGDLS and CDR2 is YYNGEE in the germline V gene. This CDR3 spans 15 amino acids. V lost 0 bases and J lost 4, with 10 bases in between. The CDR3 bases are TGTGCCAGCAGCGTAGGAGGAGGCGCCACCGGGGAGCTGTTTTTT. It specifies CASSVGGGATGELFF.

DNA of the CDR3: TGTGCCACCAAACTCCGGGGGGACGGGCGTGGCGGGCTGGTGGCTTTCTTT. The encoded protein is CATKLRGDGRGGLVAFF. The chain recombines TRBV28 with TRBJ1-1; D is possibly TRBD1 (5 bases). V lost 10 bases to trimming and J lost 11 bases, with 35 bases between them. The CDR3 runs 17 residues. In germline, CDR1 is MDHEN, CDR2 SYDVKM.

V is TRBV12-3 or TRBV12-4 and J is TRBJ1-1; D unresolved. The CDR3 consists of 12 residues. The V end lost 2 bases, the J end lost 10 bases, and 11 bases lay between the germline ends. CDR3 sequence: CASSLNSLRAFF. The CDR3 nucleotides read TGTGCCAGCAGTTTAAATTCATTGAGAGCTTTCTTT.

J is TRBJ1-4 and V is TRBV10-3; a possible D gene is TRBD1 (5 bases). With 3 bases removed from V and 8 bases from J, the gap between germline ends came to 13 bases. Germline CDR1 ENHRY, CDR2 SYGVKD. The CDR3 extends over 14 amino acids. This CDR3 reads CAISERQGEEKLFF. The CDR3, as DNA: TGTGCCATCAGTGAAAGGCAGGGCGAAGAAAAACTGTTTTTT.

The rearrangement uses TRBV19 and TRBJ1-1, with D possibly matching TRBD1 (5 bases). Germline lookup yields CDR1 LNHDA and CDR2 SQIVND (reference sequence). Between the trimmed V and J ends, which lost 4 bases and 4 bases, there was a span of 16 bases. The CDR3 extends over 15 amino acids. The DNA for the CDR3 is TGTGCCAGTAGTACCCCGCCAGGGTATGTCACTGAAGCTTTCTTT. It codes for CASSTPPGYVTEAFF. The full variable domain, its missing parts supplied by reference TRBV19 and TRBJ1-1, is DGGITQSPKYLFRKEGQNVTLSCEQNLNHDAMYWYRQDPGQGLRLIYYSQIVNDFQKGDIAEGYSVSREKKESFPLTVTSAQKNPTAFYLCASSTPPGYVTEAFFGQGTRLTVV.

The gene calls are TRBV2 and TRBJ2-2, with 8 bases matching TRBD1. CDR1 and CDR2 from the germline V gene are SNHLY and FYNNEI. CDR3 size: 15 residues. V lost 3 bases to trimming and J lost 3 bases; unmatched junction nucleotides: 3. The CDR3 spells CASSEGQVYTGELFF. As DNA, the CDR3 is TGTGCCAGCAGTGAGGGACAGGTGTACACCGGGGAGCTGTTTTTT.

The count of this clone is one. The chain couples TRBV5-1 to TRBJ2-5, with TRBD2 identical over 15 bases. V gave up 2 bases and J gave up 2 bases; unmatched junction bases: 1. Germline values: CDR1 SGHRS, CDR2 YFSETQ. The CDR3 extends over 16 amino acids. CDR3 sequence reads: CASSFGLAGGQETQYF. Written as DNA, the CDR3 is TGCGCCAGCAGCTTCGGACTAGCGGGGGGGCAAGAGACCCAGTACTTC.

The chain employs TRBV18 and TRBJ2-7; TRBD1 is a possible D gene (6 bases). This CDR3 comprises 13 residues. CDR1 and CDR2 (germline): KGHSH, LQKENI. V was pared by 1 base and J by 4 bases, with 8 bases between. The CDR3 is CASSPLGQYEQYF. The CDR3 bases are TGTGCCAGCTCACCACTTGGACAGTACGAGCAGTACTTC. The variable domain in full, with the rest retrieved from reference TRBV18 and TRBJ2-7, is NAGVMQNPRHLVRRRGQEARLRCSPMKGHSHVYWYRQLPEEGLKFMVYLQKENIIDESGMPKERFSAEFPKEGPSILRIQQVVRGDSAAYFCASSPLGQYEQYFGPGTRLTVT.

The chain employs TRBV9 and TRBJ1-4, with 7 bases identical to TRBD1. Trimming removed 0 bases from V and 0 bases from J; junction bases left unmatched: 5. Germline V CDR1 and CDR2: SGDLS, YYNGEE. CDR3 length: 17 amino acids. The CDR3 protein is CASSVAGTGATNEKLFF. The CDR3 DNA is TGTGCCAGCAGCGTAGCCGGCACAGGGGCAACTAATGAAAAACTGTTTTTT.

The genes are TRBV7-6 and TRBJ1-1; 10 positions match TRBD1. The CDR3 totals 15 residues. The V and J ends lost 5 bases and 4 bases, in that order; junction bases with no gene match: 7. CDR1 and CDR2 (germline): SGHVS, FNYEAQ. The CDR3 region is CASSNGQGGSTEAFF. DNA for the CDR3: TGTGCCAGCAGCAACGGACAGGGGGGAAGCACTGAAGCTTTCTTT.

The V and J genes are TRBV11-3 and TRBJ2-3; 9 bases are shared with TRBD2. The V gene's germline CDR1 is SGHNT and CDR2 YENEEA. V trimming: 8 bases; J trimming: 4 bases; junction bases outside the gene matches: 4. This CDR3 has 13 residues. The CDR3 nucleotides are TGTGCCAGCGGATTAGCGGGAGCAGATACGCAGTATTTT. Protein: CASGLAGADTQYF.

V usage is TRBV5-1 and J usage is TRBJ2-5; 11 nucleotides line up with TRBD2. J was trimmed by 4 bases and V by 2 bases; bases with no gene match: 7. The germline V gene encodes CDR1 SGHRS and CDR2 YFSETQ. CDR3 length: 16 residues. The CDR3 sequence is CASSFGTSGFGETQYF. The CDR3 bases are TGCGCCAGCAGCTTCGGGACTAGCGGATTTGGAGAGACCCAGTACTTC.

The chain employs TRBV2 and TRBJ1-3; a possible D gene is TRBD1 (6 bases). Trimming cost V 3 bases and J 0 bases, with 12 bases left between them. The length of the CDR3 is 16 residues. Germline values: CDR1 SNHLY, CDR2 FYNNEI. DNA for the CDR3: TGTGCCAGCAGTGAGGGGTCAGGGGTCTCTGGAAACACCATATATTTT. Amino acid sequence: CASSEGSGVSGNTIYF.

This rearrangement joins TRBV18 to TRBJ1-4, with 10 bases matching TRBD1. The CDR3 totals 15 residues. In germline, CDR1 is KGHSH, CDR2 LQKENI. V lost 0 bases and J lost 5; bases outside the gene matches: 0. This CDR3 is CASSPPGQGNEKLFF. The CDR3 DNA reads as TGTGCCAGCTCACCACCGGGACAGGGGAATGAAAAACTGTTTTTT.

This clone has more than one count but fewer than ten. V is TRBV6-1 and J is TRBJ1-1; D possibly corresponds to TRBD1 (6 bases). Germline V gene data show CDR1 as MNHNS and CDR2 as SASEGT. The CDR3 spans 13 residues. Trimming removed 3 bases from V and 1 base from J, with 6 bases in between. CDR3 region: CASSDRGNTEAFF. As DNA, the CDR3 is TGTGCCAGCAGTGACAGGGGGAACACTGAAGCTTTCTTT.

The CDR3 coding sequence is TGTGCCTGGACCAACGGACAGGGGGCGGCTGGCTACACCTTC. Amino acid sequence: CAWTNGQGAAGYTF. V usage is TRBV30 and J usage is TRBJ1-2, with TRBD1 matching over 11 bases. Germline V gene sequence: CDR1 GTSNPN, CDR2 SVGIG (reference sequence). The ends lost 4 bases at V and 7 bases at J; junction bases unmatched: 8. The CDR3 has 14 amino acids. Using reference TRBV30 and TRBJ1-2 for the parts outside the CDR3, the full variable domain is SQTIHQWPATLVQPVGSPLSLECTVEGTSNPNLYWYRQAAGRGLQLLFYSVGIGQISSEVPQNLSASRPQDRQFILSSKKLLLSDSGFYLCAWTNGQGAAGYTFGSGTRLTVV.

This chain links TRBV3-1 (or the pseudogene TRBV3-2) with TRBJ1-4, with TRBD1 as a possible D gene (6 bases). Between the trimmed V and J ends, which lost 2 bases and 4 bases, there was a span of 11 bases. Germline V CDR1 and CDR2: LGHDT, YNNKEL (reference sequence). The CDR3 sequence is 15 residues long. The CDR3 loop is CASSQLDSYNEKLFF. CDR3 nucleotide sequence: TGTGCCAGCAGCCAACTGGACAGTTATAATGAAAAACTGTTTTTT.

The J gene is TRBJ1-2, the V gene TRBV5-1, with D perhaps TRBD1 (6 bases). Trimming removed 4 bases at V and 3 bases at J, with 13 bases between. CDR1 is SGHRS, CDR2 YFSETQ, per germline. The CDR3 extends over 14 amino acids. The CDR3 DNA follows: TGCGCCAGCAGCCCTACGACAGGAGACTATGGCTACACCTTC. It is translated as CASSPTTGDYGYTF.

The sample holds one count of this clone. The chain is built from TRBV16 and TRBJ1-2; 7 nucleotides agree with TRBD1. The trim removed 6 bases at V and 4 bases at J, leaving 11 bases unmatched. CDR1 KGHSY and CDR2 FQNENV come from the germline V gene. CDR3 length: 15 residues. CDR3 bases: TGTGCCAGCAGAGAAGGGGACAGCATCCTCTATGGCTACACCTTC. Translated: CASREGDSILYGYTF.

The rearrangement uses TRBV27 and TRBJ1-5; unclear D gene. The germline V gene has CDR1 MNHEY and CDR2 SMNVEV (reference sequence). Trimming cost V 8 bases and J 3 bases, with 11 bases left between them. The CDR3 is made up of 13 amino acids. The CDR3 spells CASGHSNNQPQHF. As DNA, the CDR3 is TGTGCCAGCGGTCACTCAAACAATCAGCCCCAGCATTTT.